A selection of T cell receptor beta chains follows, all from one sample in a study of cytotoxic CD8 clonotypes in ibrutinib-treated CLL. The table came from immunoSEQ multiplex PCR; TCRdb's copy has only in-frame clones and leaves some out. The sample lists approximately 150,000 clones; about 84% were seen once. Sequenced here: PBMCs, sampled after 24 months of ibrutinib treatment. All receptors derive from a human donor with chronic lymphocytic leukemia. Both conserved end residues are part of each CDR3. The D gene is left open where the match is weak. Size values are once, few and many counts, or a class for expanded clones, and some rows have none.

>TRBV25-1|TRBJ1-1|NA|NA
CASSDVQGNTEAFF
TGTGCCAGCAGTGATGTACAGGGAAACACTGAAGCTTTCTTT
>TRBV20-1|TRBJ1-1|NA|NA
CSAPGHTEAFF
TGCAGTGCCCCAGGGCACACTGAAGCTTTCTTT
>TRBV5-1|TRBJ2-7|NA|NA
CASSLGEGGTSYEQYF
TGCGCCAGCAGCTTGGGAGAGGGGGGGACCTCCTACGAGCAGTACTTC
>TRBV2|TRBJ2-7|NA|NA
CASATRVYEQYF
TGTGCCAGTGCGACTCGGGTCTACGAGCAGTACTTC
>TRBV5-1|TRBJ1-4|NA|NA
CASSLGTASTNEKLFF
TGCGCCAGCAGCTTGGGGACAGCCTCAACTAATGAAAAACTGTTTTTT
>TRBV19|TRBJ1-2|NA|NA
CASSIDLGTYGYTF
TGTGCCAGTAGTATAGATCTTGGCACCTATGGCTACACCTTC
>TRBV5-1|TRBJ2-3|TRBD2|NA
CASSAGLAGEWDTQYF
TGCGCCAGCAGCGCGGGACTAGCGGGAGAATGGGATACGCAGTATTTT
>TRBV30|TRBJ1-2|NA|NA
CAWSSRQDYYGYTF
TGTGCCTGGAGTTCAAGACAGGACTACTATGGCTACACCTTC
>TRBV7-8|TRBJ1-2|TRBD1|NA
CASSLTMDRGPGYTF
TGTGCCAGCAGCTTAACGATGGACAGGGGGCCCGGCTACACCTTC
>TRBV9|TRBJ2-3|NA|NA
CASSEGTDTQYF
TGTGCCAGCAGCGAGGGGACAGATACGCAGTATTTT
>TRBV6-5|TRBJ2-1|TRBD1|NA
CASRSLGQGLDEQFF
TGTGCCAGCAGATCACTCGGACAGGGGCTTGACGAGCAGTTCTTC
>TRBV7-9|TRBJ1-2|TRBD1|NA
CASSLVMDRGNYGYTF
TGTGCCAGCAGCTTAGTTATGGACAGGGGTAACTATGGCTACACCTTC
>TRBV19|TRBJ1-3|NA|NA
CASSIRGSENTIYF
TGTGCCAGTAGTATCCGGGGCAGCGAAAACACCATATATTTT
>TRBV6-6|TRBJ1-1|TRBD1|once
CASRMTGPTEAFF
TGTGCCAGCAGGATGACAGGGCCCACTGAAGCTTTCTTT
>TRBV25-1|TRBJ1-1|TRBD1|NA
CAAGRRGDTEAFF
TGTGCCGCAGGTCGCAGGGGGGACACTGAAGCTTTCTTT
>TRBV29-1|TRBJ1-2|NA|NA
CSVRGIQANNYGYTF
TGCAGCGTGAGGGGGATTCAGGCGAATAACTATGGCTACACCTTC
>TRBV30|TRBJ2-7|TRBD1|few
CAWSRDSSYEQYF
TGTGCCTGGAGTCGGGACAGCTCCTACGAGCAGTACTTC
>TRBV7-2|TRBJ2-3|TRBD2|once
CASSPRTSGGTDTQYF
TGTGCCAGCAGCCCACGGACTAGCGGGGGCACAGATACGCAGTATTTT
>TRBV5-1|TRBJ1-5|TRBD1|NA
CASSLETGGFQPQHF
TGCGCCAGCAGCTTAGAGACAGGGGGCTTTCAGCCCCAGCATTTT
>TRBV7-2|TRBJ2-1|TRBD1|NA
CASRSPGQGASYEQFF
TGTGCCAGCAGATCCCCGGGACAGGGGGCGAGCTATGAGCAGTTCTTC
>TRBV9|TRBJ2-5|NA|NA
CASSPGGLGGETQYF
TGTGCCAGCAGCCCGGGGGGCCTGGGGGGAGAGACCCAGTACTTC
>TRBV6-1|TRBJ1-5|NA|NA
CASRTEVYSNQPQHF
TGTGCCAGCAGAACAGAGGTGTATAGCAATCAGCCCCAGCATTTT
>TRBV7-9|TRBJ1-1|TRBD1|few
CASSSRTGGETEAFF
TGTGCCAGCAGCTCCCGGACAGGAGGAGAGACTGAAGCTTTCTTT
>TRBV7-9|TRBJ1-5|NA|once
CASSLRGGGGNQPQHF
TGTGCCAGCAGCTTAAGAGGGGGAGGCGGCAATCAGCCCCAGCATTTT
>TRBV30|TRBJ2-5|NA|NA
CAWSGGGETQYF
TGTGCCTGGAGTGGCGGTGGGGAGACCCAGTACTTC
>TRBV7-3|TRBJ1-1|TRBD1|NA
CASSPRTGLNTEAFF
TGTGCCAGCAGCCCGAGGACAGGACTGAACACTGAAGCTTTCTTT
>TRBV4-1|TRBJ1-5|NA|NA
CASSQGRGNQPQHF
TGCGCCAGCAGCCAAGGCAGAGGCAATCAGCCCCAGCATTTT
>TRBV11-2|TRBJ1-4|NA|NA
CASSSDRNEKLFF
TGTGCCAGCAGCTCCGACAGGAATGAAAAACTGTTTTTT
>TRBV30|TRBJ1-2|TRBD1|NA
CAWVRDRGYGYTF
TGTGCCTGGGTCCGGGACAGAGGTTATGGCTACACCTTC
>TRBV7-2|TRBJ2-1|TRBD2|few
CASSFAGVYNEQFF
TGTGCCAGCAGCTTCGCGGGGGTCTACAATGAGCAGTTCTTC
>TRBV5-1|TRBJ1-2|NA|NA
CASSLSAMTGDGYTF
TGCGCCAGCAGCTTGTCCGCTATGACAGGTGATGGCTACACCTTC
>TRBV18|TRBJ1-2|NA|NA
CASSPARANYGYTF
TGTGCCAGCTCACCAGCCAGGGCCAACTATGGCTACACCTTC
>TRBV6-5|TRBJ2-7|NA|NA
CASSYSASTASYEQYF
TGTGCCAGCAGTTACTCCGCTTCGACAGCCTCCTACGAGCAGTACTTC
>TRBV5-1|TRBJ2-2|NA|once
CASSLDPGTGNTGELFF
TGCGCCAGCAGCTTGGATCCAGGCACGGGGAACACCGGGGAGCTGTTTTTT
>TRBV5-1|TRBJ2-5|NA|NA
CASSLGVGAAQETQYF
TGCGCCAGCAGCTTGGGTGTAGGGGCAGCTCAAGAGACCCAGTACTTC
>TRBV4-2|TRBJ1-1|NA|NA
CASSGKRTEGNTEAFF
TGTGCCAGCAGCGGCAAGAGAACCGAGGGGAACACTGAAGCTTTCTTT
>TRBV2|TRBJ1-1|NA|few
CASSEQEGFGTEAFF
TGTGCCAGCAGTGAACAGGAAGGGTTTGGGACTGAAGCTTTCTTT
>TRBV28|TRBJ2-5|NA|NA
CASSPPPQETQYF
TGTGCCAGCAGTCCCCCCCCTCAAGAGACCCAGTACTTC
>TRBV11-3|TRBJ2-3|TRBD1|NA
CASSPSKGTGSDTQYF
TGTGCCAGCAGCCCGTCCAAAGGGACAGGGTCTGATACGCAGTATTTT
>TRBV4-2|TRBJ1-5|TRBD1|NA
CASSQDQGQGPQPQHF
TGTGCCAGCAGCCAAGACCAGGGACAGGGGCCTCAGCCCCAGCATTTT
>TRBV5-4|TRBJ1-1|NA|NA
CASRRDSSEAFF
TGTGCCAGCAGACGAGACAGCTCTGAAGCTTTCTTT
>TRBV27|TRBJ1-6|NA|NA
CASSLQLQGGSYNSPLHF
TGTGCCAGCAGTTTACAGTTACAAGGGGGGTCCTATAATTCACCCCTCCACTTT
>TRBV19|TRBJ2-1|TRBD1|NA
CASSPADRVWLGSEQFF
TGTGCCAGTAGTCCCGCAGACAGGGTATGGTTGGGCAGTGAGCAGTTCTTC
>TRBV4-2|TRBJ1-1|NA|NA
CASSLGGMNTEAFF
TGTGCCAGCAGCTTGGGTGGCATGAACACTGAAGCTTTCTTT
>TRBV2|TRBJ1-1|TRBD1|NA
CASSRQGWVTEAFF
TGTGCCAGCAGTCGACAGGGGTGGGTCACTGAAGCTTTCTTT
>TRBV7-9|TRBJ2-3|TRBD2|NA
CASSSGLAGLTTDTQYF
TGTGCCAGCAGCTCGGGACTAGCGGGACTTACCACAGATACGCAGTATTTT
>TRBV4-1|TRBJ2-2|NA|once
CASSRTGTLNTGELFF
TGCGCCAGCAGCCGAACCGGGACCCTGAACACCGGGGAGCTGTTTTTT
>TRBV6-5|TRBJ2-7|NA|NA
CASSRTTGIHEQYF
TGTGCCAGCAGTCGAACGACGGGTATCCACGAGCAGTACTTC
>TRBV4-2|TRBJ2-3|NA|NA
CASSQGSRSTDTQYF
TGTGCCAGCAGCCAAGGTTCGCGTTCCACAGATACGCAGTATTTT
>TRBV19|TRBJ2-5|TRBD2|once
CASSLAGGPLGTQYF
TGTGCCAGCTCTCTAGCGGGAGGTCCCTTGGGGACCCAGTACTTC
>TRBV13|TRBJ2-1|NA|NA
CASSLGGLSYNEQFF
TGTGCCAGCAGCTTGGGGGGCCTATCCTACAATGAGCAGTTCTTC
>TRBV7-3|TRBJ1-5|TRBD1|NA
CARGIPRGQGRTQPQHF
TGTGCCAGGGGGATCCCGAGAGGACAGGGAAGGACTCAGCCCCAGCATTTT
>TRBV15|TRBJ1-2|NA|NA
CATSRKLKGQLGGYTF
TGTGCCACCAGCAGGAAGTTGAAAGGACAGCTGGGAGGCTACACCTTC
>TRBV7-9|TRBJ1-2|NA|NA
CASSYHIGGAYGYTF
TGTGCCAGCAGCTACCATATAGGAGGCGCCTATGGCTACACCTTC